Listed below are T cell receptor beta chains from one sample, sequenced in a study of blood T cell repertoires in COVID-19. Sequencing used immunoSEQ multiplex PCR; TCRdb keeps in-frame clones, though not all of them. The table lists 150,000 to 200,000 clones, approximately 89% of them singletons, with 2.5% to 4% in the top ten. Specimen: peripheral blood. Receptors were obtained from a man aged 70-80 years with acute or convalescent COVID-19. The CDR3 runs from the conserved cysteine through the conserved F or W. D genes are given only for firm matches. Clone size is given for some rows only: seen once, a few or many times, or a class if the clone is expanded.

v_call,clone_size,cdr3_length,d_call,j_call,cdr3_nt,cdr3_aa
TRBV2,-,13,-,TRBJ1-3,TGTGCCAGCAGCGTCAAAGAAGCAAACACCATATATTTT,CASSVKEANTIYF
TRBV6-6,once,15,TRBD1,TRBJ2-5,TGTGCCAGCAGTTACGGACAGGGGGTGAGGGAGACCCAGTACTTC,CASSYGQGVRETQYF
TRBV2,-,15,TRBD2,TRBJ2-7,TGTGCCAGCGGCCTGGCTAGCGGGAATGCTTACGAGCAGTACTTC,CASGLASGNAYEQYF
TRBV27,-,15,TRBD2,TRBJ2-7,TGTGCCAGCAGCCCCGACGCGGGAGGTACCTACGAGCAGTACTTC,CASSPDAGGTYEQYF
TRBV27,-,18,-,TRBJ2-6,TGTGCCAGCAGTTTACTGGGCTGGAACGTTGCTGGGGCCAACGTCCTGACTTTC,CASSLLGWNVAGANVLTF
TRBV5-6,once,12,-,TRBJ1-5,TGTGCCAGCAGCCTACCGGATCAGCCCCAGCATTTT,CASSLPDQPQHF
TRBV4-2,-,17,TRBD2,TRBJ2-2,TGTGCCAGCAGCCAACTCGCTAGCGGGGGGGCCTCCGGGGAGCTGTTTTTT,CASSQLASGGASGELFF
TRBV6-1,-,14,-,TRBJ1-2,TGTGCCAGCAGTGAAGCGACGGAGCTCTATGGCTACACCTTC,CASSEATELYGYTF
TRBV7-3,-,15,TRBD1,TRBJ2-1,TGTGCCAGCAGCCTGGGACAGGGGGTCGGCAATGAGCAGTTCTTC,CASSLGQGVGNEQFF
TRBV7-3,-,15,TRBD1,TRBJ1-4,TGTGCCAGCAGCGTAACAGGGGCTGCTAATGAAAAACTGTTTTTT,CASSVTGAANEKLFF
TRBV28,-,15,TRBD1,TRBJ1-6,TGTGCCAGCAGTCTACGGGACAGGTTTAGCTCACCCCTCCACTTT,CASSLRDRFSSPLHF
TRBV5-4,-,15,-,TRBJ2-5,TGTGCCAGCAGCTCCGGAGAGGGCCAGGTAGAGACCCAGTACTTC,CASSSGEGQVETQYF
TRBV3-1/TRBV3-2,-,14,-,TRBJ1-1,TGTGCCAGCAGCCAAGCTCAGATGAACACTGAAGCTTTCTTT,CASSQAQMNTEAFF
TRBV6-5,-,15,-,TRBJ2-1,TGTGCCAGCAGTTACGACAGCTCCTCCTACAATGAGCAGTTCTTC,CASSYDSSSYNEQFF
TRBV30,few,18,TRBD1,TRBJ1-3,TGTGCCTGGAGTGGGGACAGGCTCGGATTAGGCGCTGGAAACACCATATATTTT,CAWSGDRLGLGAGNTIYF
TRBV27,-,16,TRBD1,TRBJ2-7,TGTGCCAGCAGGAAGGGCCTCGGACAGGGGAGAAACGAGCAGTACTTC,CASRKGLGQGRNEQYF
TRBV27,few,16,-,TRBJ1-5,TGTGCCAGCAGCCCTCTCGGGCAGGGTCTAAATCAGCCCCAGCATTTT,CASSPLGQGLNQPQHF
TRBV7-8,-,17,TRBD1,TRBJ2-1,TGTGCCAGCAGCTCCAGACAGGGTATAAGCTCCTACAATGAGCAGTTCTTC,CASSSRQGISSYNEQFF
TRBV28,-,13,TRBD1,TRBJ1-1,TGTGCCAGCAGTTTGCTTGACAGGGAATTGGCTTTCTTT,CASSLLDRELAFF
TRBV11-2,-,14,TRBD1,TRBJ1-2,TGTGCCAGCAGCTCGTGGGACAGGGCCGCTGGCTACACCTTC,CASSSWDRAAGYTF
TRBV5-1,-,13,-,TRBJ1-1,TGCGCCAGCAGCCAGGACAAAGGGACTGAAGCTTTCTTT,CASSQDKGTEAFF
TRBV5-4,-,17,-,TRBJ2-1,TGTGCCAGCAGCACCACTTCGGGATCCGGACCCTACAATGAGCAGTTCTTC,CASSTTSGSGPYNEQFF
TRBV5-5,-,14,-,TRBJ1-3,TGTGCCAGCAGCGCAGTAAACTCTGGAAACACCATATATTTT,CASSAVNSGNTIYF
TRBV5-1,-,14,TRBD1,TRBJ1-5,TGCGCCAGCAGCTTTACAGGGGGCAATCAGCCCCAGCATTTT,CASSFTGGNQPQHF
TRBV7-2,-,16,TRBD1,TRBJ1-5,TGTGCCAGCAGCTTAGGAGTCAGGGGGGCGAGTCAGCCCCAGCATTTT,CASSLGVRGASQPQHF
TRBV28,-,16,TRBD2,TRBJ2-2,TGTGCCAGCAGATCCTGGGGAGGGCCAAACACCGGGGAGCTGTTTTTT,CASRSWGGPNTGELFF
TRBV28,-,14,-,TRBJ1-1,TGTGCCAGCAGTCTATCGTTCAGGGAAAGGGAAGCTTTCTTT,CASSLSFREREAFF
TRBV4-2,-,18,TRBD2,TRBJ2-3,TGTGCCAGCAGCCAAGATCCAGCGGGAGGTCTCCTGGAAGATACGCAGTATTTT,CASSQDPAGGLLEDTQYF
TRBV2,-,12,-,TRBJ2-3,TGTGCCAGCAGTGTGGAGGGGGATACGCAGTATTTT,CASSVEGDTQYF
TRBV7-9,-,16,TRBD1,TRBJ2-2,TGTGCCAGCAGCGTCATAACAGGGGGCTGGACCGGGGAGCTGTTTTTT,CASSVITGGWTGELFF
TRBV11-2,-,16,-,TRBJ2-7,TGTGCCAGCAGCTCCCTTGGCGACAACCTAAGGGGGGAGCAGTACTTC,CASSSLGDNLRGEQYF
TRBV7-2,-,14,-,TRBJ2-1,TGTGCCAGCAGCCCGGAACTAGTAGACAATGAGCAGTTCTTC,CASSPELVDNEQFF
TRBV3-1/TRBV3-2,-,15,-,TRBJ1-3,TGTGCCAGCAGCCAAGACAACGTTCTCGGGAACACCATATATTTT,CASSQDNVLGNTIYF
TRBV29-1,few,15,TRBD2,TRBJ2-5,TGCAGCGTTGCAGGGACTAGGAGGAACCAAGAGACCCAGTACTTC,CSVAGTRRNQETQYF
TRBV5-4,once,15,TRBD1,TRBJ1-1,TGTGCCAGCAGCTTGGACGGACAGGGGTCCACTGAAGCTTTCTTT,CASSLDGQGSTEAFF
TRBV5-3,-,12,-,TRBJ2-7,TGTGCCAGATCCGCGGGGGCCGGCGAGCAGTACTTC,CARSAGAGEQYF
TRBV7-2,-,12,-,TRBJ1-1,TGTGCCAGCAGCTTAAGGGACAATGAAGCTTTCTTT,CASSLRDNEAFF
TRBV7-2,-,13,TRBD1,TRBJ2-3,TGTGCCAGCAGCTCCCAGGGGGCAGATACGCAGTATTTT,CASSSQGADTQYF
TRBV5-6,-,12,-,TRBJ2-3,TGTGCCAGCAGACGTACGCCGGAGGCGCAGTATTTT,CASRRTPEAQYF
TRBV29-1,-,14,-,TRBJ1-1,TGCAGCGTTGACCCCGACAGCATGAACACTGAAGCTTTCTTT,CSVDPDSMNTEAFF
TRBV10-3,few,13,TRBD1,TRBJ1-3,TGTGCCATCAGCGAAAGACAGGGAGGCACCATATATTTT,CAISERQGGTIYF
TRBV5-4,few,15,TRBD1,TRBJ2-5,TGTGCCAGCAGCTTCAGTGGGACAGCCAAAGAGACCCAGTACTTC,CASSFSGTAKETQYF
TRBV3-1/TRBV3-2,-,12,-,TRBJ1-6,TGTGCCAGCAGCCAAGATCTATCACCCCTCCACTTT,CASSQDLSPLHF
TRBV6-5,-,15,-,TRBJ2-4,TGTGCCAGCACCTTAGGGGGGGTAGCCAAAAACATTCAGTACTTC,CASTLGGVAKNIQYF
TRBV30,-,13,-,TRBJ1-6,TGTGCCTGGAGGCTGGAGGCGGGATCACCCCTCCACTTT,CAWRLEAGSPLHF
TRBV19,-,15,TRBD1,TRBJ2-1,TGTGCCAGTAGTGTCGCCGGACAGGGTTACAATGAGCAGTTCTTC,CASSVAGQGYNEQFF
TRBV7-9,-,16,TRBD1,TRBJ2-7,TGTGCCAGCAGCTTAGCGACAGGGGGGCAAGGCTACGAGCAGTACTTC,CASSLATGGQGYEQYF
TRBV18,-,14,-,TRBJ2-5,TGTGCCAGCTCACCAAGCACAGGAGAAGAGACCCAGTACTTC,CASSPSTGEETQYF
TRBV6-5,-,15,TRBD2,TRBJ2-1,TGTGCCAGCAGTTACCTAGCGGGGGGGGGCAATGAGCAGTTCTTC,CASSYLAGGGNEQFF
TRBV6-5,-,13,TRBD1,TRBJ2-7,TGTGCCACCAACCGACAGGGTTACTACGAGCAGTACTTC,CATNRQGYYEQYF
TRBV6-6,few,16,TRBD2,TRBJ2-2,TGTGCCAGCAGTTACAGGGGCGGGAGGTTCCCCGGGGAGCTGTTTTTT,CASSYRGGRFPGELFF
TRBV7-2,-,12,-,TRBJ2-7,TGTGCCAGCAGAAAACAGGCCTACGAGCAGTACTTC,CASRKQAYEQYF
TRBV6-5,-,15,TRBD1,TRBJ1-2,TGTGCCAGCAGTTACTCGCGAGGGGGCGCGGATGGCTACACCTTC,CASSYSRGGADGYTF